This T cell receptor beta chain stems from a study of a mutant IDH1 vaccine in newly diagnosed glioma. Whole-study context: Patients got their first vaccination 4-6 weeks after radiotherapy alone, or with temozolomide cycles. There were about 60% males and around 38% females among treated patients, whose mean age was about 40 years.

Time point: week 5, during vaccination. In every dose of vaccine, 300 ug of mutant IDH1 20-mer peptide was given alongside topical imiquimod. The astrocytomas were IDH1-mutant, ATRX-negative, and WHO grade 3 or 4. Study-level points and caveats: Among patients, roughly 93% showed immune responses induced by the vaccine.

Concerning this clone itself: Its antigen is unidentified.

Generated by immunoSEQ multiplex PCR, the TCRdb table keeps only in-frame clones and is missing some. Seen here are around 29,000 clones, roughly nine tenths observed once, and the top ten hold around 3.5%. This clonotype originated in a woman aged 35 to 49 with glioma. Some clones in this sample may be carry-over from other donors' samples. The source was peripheral blood mononuclear cells (PBMCs), collected from a glioma patient whose treatment included an IDH1 peptide vaccine.

The CDR3 reads CASSFPSNRGESYTF. The CDR3 DNA follows: TGTGCCAGCAGTTTCCCGTCTAACAGGGGTGAGAGCTACACCTTC. The chain carries TRBV28 and TRBJ1-2; TRBD1 matches at 7 bases. J lost 9 bases, V lost 3 bases, and 13 bases had no gene match. This CDR3 has 15 residues. Germline values: CDR1 MDHEN, CDR2 SYDVKM.